These T cell receptor beta chains were read from a single sample in a study of cytomegalovirus exposure and HLA in healthy donors. The data were produced by immunoSEQ multiplex PCR, yet TCRdb's version contains in-frame clones alone and is incomplete. Of roughly 180,000 clones in the sample, 84% are singletons; the top ten hold 0.26%. The sample taken for sequencing was PBMCs. The origin of the receptors is a boy aged 5-17 years in good health and CMV-seronegative. CDR3s include the opening cysteine and the closing phenylalanine or tryptophan. D genes are given only for firm matches. Clone size is stated in some rows and not others, as once, few, many or a class when expanded.

abundance	d_gene	j_gene	len	v_gene	CDR3nt	CDR3aa
-	-	TRBJ2-7	12	TRBV2	TGTGCCAGCAATAGCGGTGACTACGAGCAGTACTTC	CASNSGDYEQYF
once	TRBD1	TRBJ2-7	15	TRBV2	TGTGCCAGCAGTGCGACAGGGGGGCAGACCTACGAGCAGTACTTC	CASSATGGQTYEQYF
-	TRBD2	TRBJ2-4	14	TRBV29-1	TGCAGCGTTGGACTAGCGGGGAGATTAAACATTCAGTACTTC	CSVGLAGRLNIQYF
-	-	TRBJ2-7	15	TRBV4-1	TGCGCCAGCAGCCAAGGGGAGGCGCGTTTGGGGGAGCAGTACTTC	CASSQGEARLGEQYF
-	-	TRBJ1-1	14	TRBV5-4	TGTGCCAGCAGCTTGTTCATACAGGCCACTGAAGCTTTCTTT	CASSLFIQATEAFF
-	TRBD2	TRBJ2-5	14	TRBV6-5	TGTGCCAGCAGTTACGGGACTAGCTCAGAGACCCAGTACTTC	CASSYGTSSETQYF
once	-	TRBJ2-3	14	TRBV29-1	TGCAGCGTTGGAGGGAGTGGGGGCACAGATACGCAGTATTTT	CSVGGSGGTDTQYF
-	TRBD1	TRBJ2-3	16	TRBV9	TGTGCCAGCAGCGAGGAATCAACAGGGGCGGCAGATACGCAGTATTTT	CASSEESTGAADTQYF
once	-	TRBJ1-1	15	TRBV7-3	TGTGCCAGCAGCTTAGAGGGCGGACTGAACACTGAAGCTTTCTTT	CASSLEGGLNTEAFF
-	-	TRBJ1-4	17	TRBV28	TGTGCCAGCAGTTTTCCAGCCCGACAGGCAACTAATGAAAAACTGTTTTTT	CASSFPARQATNEKLFF
few	TRBD1	TRBJ1-1	14	TRBV2	TGTGCCAGCAGGCCCGGACAGGCGAACACTGAAGCTTTCTTT	CASRPGQANTEAFF
-	TRBD2	TRBJ2-5	16	TRBV5-5	TGTGCCAGCAGCACAAGGACTAGCGGGGGGGAGAGGGCCCAGTACTTC	CASSTRTSGGERAQYF
-	TRBD1	TRBJ2-1	13	TRBV25-1	TGTGCCAGCAGTGCCTACAGGGGGTATGAGCAGTTCTTC	CASSAYRGYEQFF
few	TRBD1	TRBJ1-1	17	TRBV5-1	TGCGCCAGCAGCTTGGTGGACAGGGGGCCCCCCAACACTGAAGCTTTCTTT	CASSLVDRGPPNTEAFF
few	-	TRBJ2-7	13	TRBV30	TGTGCCTGGAGTTCCAGGGGCTTCTCCGAGCAGTACTTC	CAWSSRGFSEQYF
-	-	TRBJ1-3	15	TRBV6-1	TGTGCCAGCAGTGTTCAGGGTTCCGCTGGAAACACCATATATTTT	CASSVQGSAGNTIYF
-	-	TRBJ2-2	15	TRBV14	TGTGCCAGCAGCCAAGATCTACCAATAACCGGGGAGCTGTTTTTT	CASSQDLPITGELFF
-	TRBD1	TRBJ2-4	13	TRBV5-5	TGTGCCAGCAGCCCCCTCGACAGGGGGCTACAGTACTTC	CASSPLDRGLQYF
-	-	TRBJ2-5	14	TRBV30	TGTGCCTGGAGTCTTGGGGGCGAGGGAGAGACCCAGTACTTC	CAWSLGGEGETQYF
-	TRBD2	TRBJ2-3	16	TRBV19	TGTGCCAGTAGTATCGATCCTAGCGGGGGCACAGATACGCAGTATTTT	CASSIDPSGGTDTQYF
few	TRBD2	TRBJ2-2	16	TRBV28	TGTGCCAGCAGTTTGGTAGCGGGAGTGGGTACCGGGGAGCTGTTTTTT	CASSLVAGVGTGELFF
-	TRBD1	TRBJ2-1	13	TRBV2	TGTGCCAGCAGTTGGACAGGCAGGAGTGAGCAGTTCTTC	CASSWTGRSEQFF
-	TRBD1	TRBJ2-1	14	TRBV4-2	TGTGCCAGCAGCCAAGCGGACAGGGTCAATGAGCAGTTCTTC	CASSQADRVNEQFF
-	-	TRBJ2-7	15	TRBV27	TGTGCCAGCAGTTTAAAAGCGGATAGCTCCTACGAGCAGTACTTC	CASSLKADSSYEQYF
-	-	TRBJ1-3	14	TRBV5-1	TGCGCCAGCAGCCCGGCAGGTACTGGAAACACCATATATTTT	CASSPAGTGNTIYF
-	TRBD2	TRBJ2-5	15	TRBV30	TGTGCCTGGCAGCTAGCGGGGGGGCCCCAAGAGACCCAGTACTTC	CAWQLAGGPQETQYF
-	TRBD1	TRBJ2-1	15	TRBV7-2	TGTGCCAGCATTATCGGGACAGGGGCGTACAATGAGCAGTTCTTC	CASIIGTGAYNEQFF
-	TRBD1	TRBJ2-7	12	TRBV19	TGTGCCTCGGGACAGCCTTTCTACGAGCAGTACTTC	CASGQPFYEQYF